Below are 30 T cell receptor beta chains sequenced from a single sample in a study of a mutant IDH1 vaccine in newly diagnosed glioma. Using immunoSEQ multiplex PCR, the repertoire was profiled, and TCRdb retains in-frame clones only, with some absent. In the table there are tens of thousands of clones, more than 85% of which are singletons. Time point here: baseline, week 1 (first vaccination visit). Stated treatment: pre-vaccination baseline after standard-of-care therapy. The sequences come from PBMCs, collected from a glioma patient treated with radiotherapy, temozolomide or both. The receptors stem from a woman aged 40-49 years with glioma.

This chain connects TRBV4-1 to TRBJ2-5; 14 nucleotides line up with TRBD2. Germline V lookup: CDR1 MGHRA, CDR2 YSYEKL. The CDR3 loop spans 20 amino acids. V lost 2 bases and J lost 2; bases outside the gene matches: 13. CDR3 protein: CASSQSQRLAGGPRQETQYF. CDR3 nucleotides: TGCGCCAGCAGCCAATCCCAAAGACTAGCGGGAGGGCCGAGGCAAGAGACCCAGTACTTC.

The chain recombines TRBV11-2 with TRBJ2-5, with a possible D match to TRBD2 (6 bases). Trimming left V 1 base short and J 0 bases short, with 12 bases between. Germline CDR1 reads SGHAT; CDR2 reads FQNNGV. The CDR3 has 16 amino acids. The CDR3 here is CASSLVGGSYQETQYF. The CDR3 DNA sequence: TGTGCCAGCAGCTTAGTGGGGGGATCGTACCAAGAGACCCAGTACTTC. Together with reference TRBV11-2 and TRBJ2-5, the CDR3 gives the full variable domain: EAGVAQSPRYKIIEKRQSVAFWCNPISGHATLYWYQQILGQGPKLLIQFQNNGVVDDSQLPKDRFSAERLKGVDSTLKIQPAKLEDSAVYLCASSLVGGSYQETQYFGPGTRLLVL.

This clone came up once. The chain couples TRBV7-8 to TRBJ2-7, with TRBD1 matching 7 bases. This CDR3 comprises 13 residues. The ends lost 2 bases at V and 6 bases at J; junction bases unmatched: 4. Per the germline V gene, CDR1 is SGHVS and CDR2 is FQNEAQ. In nucleotides, the CDR3 is TGTGCCAGCAGCTTAACCCGACAGGGCGAGCAGTACTTC. Its translation: CASSLTRQGEQYF.

The V gene is TRBV6-5, the J gene TRBJ1-4; a possible D gene is TRBD1 (6 bases). The CDR3 contains 15 residues. V gave up 6 bases and J gave up 12 bases, with 23 bases separating them. CDR1 is MNHEY and CDR2 is SVGAGI in the germline V gene. Written as DNA, the CDR3 is TGTGCCAGCAGCAGCGACAGGATAGGATTCGGAGAACTGTTTTTT. As protein: CASSSDRIGFGELFF.

The chain combines TRBV30 with TRBJ1-1; D gene ambiguous. The ends were cut back, 2 bases at V and 3 bases at J, with 16 bases in the middle. The length of the CDR3 is 15 residues. Germline lookup yields CDR1 GTSNPN and CDR2 SVGIG (reference sequence). The CDR3 loop is CAWSRIRSGDTEAFF. CDR3 coding DNA: TGTGCCTGGAGTCGTATCAGGTCCGGTGACACTGAAGCTTTCTTT.

The chain combines TRBV10-2 with TRBJ2-5; 8 nucleotides align to TRBD2. The J call may be in error: the DNA end matches TRBJ2-7 better. The CDR3 loop spans 16 amino acids. Germline V gene lookup returns CDR1 WSHSY and CDR2 SAAADI. The CDR3 DNA reads TGCGCCAGCAGTGAGTCGGGCATCGGGAGGGCCGACGAGCAGTACTTC. Translation gives CASSESGIGRADEQYF.

The chain uses TRBV15 and TRBJ2-6; possible D gene TRBD2, 5 bases. This CDR3 has 17 amino acids. With 0 bases removed from V and 2 bases from J, the gap between germline ends came to 11 bases. Looked up from germline, CDR1 is LNHNV and CDR2 is YYDKDF (reference sequence). The CDR3: CATSRDTGSPGANVLTF. In DNA, the CDR3 is TGTGCCACCAGCAGAGATACGGGGTCTCCTGGGGCCAACGTCCTGACTTTC.

The chain recombines TRBV2 with TRBJ2-5; 13 bases agree with TRBD2. Germline loops: CDR1 SNHLY, CDR2 FYNNEI. The CDR3 is 15 amino acids. The trim removed 4 bases at V and 5 bases at J, leaving 4 bases unmatched. For the CDR3, the DNA is TGTGCCAGCAGTGGAAGGACTAGCGGGGGTGAGACCCAGTACTTC. It is translated as CASSGRTSGGETQYF.

The chain recombines TRBV6-5 with TRBJ2-4; D possibly corresponds to TRBD1 (5 bases). CDR1 and CDR2 (germline): MNHEY, SVGAGI. The CDR3 has 13 residues. V shed 2 bases and J shed 6 bases, with 8 bases lying between them. The CDR3 is CASSYGQANIQYF. CDR3 nucleotides: TGTGCCAGCAGTTACGGACAAGCAAACATTCAGTACTTC.

This chain connects TRBV19 to TRBJ2-2; D unresolved. Trimming left V 3 bases short and J 1 base short, with 12 bases between. Germline V gene sequence: CDR1 LNHDA, CDR2 SQIVND (reference sequence). The CDR3 length is 16 residues. This CDR3 reads CASSISKVLNTGELFF. The CDR3, as DNA: TGTGCCAGTAGTATCTCTAAGGTATTGAACACCGGGGAGCTGTTTTTT.

The chain couples TRBV28 to TRBJ2-7; TRBD1 is a possible D gene (7 bases). V lost 9 bases and J lost 2, with 20 bases in between. Germline V CDR1 and CDR2: MDHEN, SYDVKM. CDR3 size: 15 residues. CDR3 sequence: CASRGVGTATYEQYF. The CDR3 DNA reads as TGTGCCAGTAGGGGGGTAGGGACAGCGACCTACGAGCAGTACTTC.

This clone showed up just a few times. The genes are TRBV30 and TRBJ1-5, with D possibly TRBD1 on 5 matching bases. The CDR3 has 13 residues. Germline V gives CDR1 GTSNPN, CDR2 SVGIG (reference sequence). V was shortened by 5 bases and J by 7 bases, with 15 bases between the two germline ends. The CDR3 reads CAWGDGNRQPQHF. CDR3 DNA: TGTGCCTGGGGGGACGGGAACAGACAGCCCCAGCATTTT.

This clone was observed once. V is TRBV6-1 and J is TRBJ2-5, with 10 positions matching TRBD1. The CDR3 has 14 amino acids. Germline V CDR1 and CDR2: MNHNS, SASEGT. V lost 9 bases and J lost 5; bases outside the gene matches: 9. The CDR3 nucleotides read TGTGCCAGTCCCGGGACAGGGGCTTTGGAGACCCAGTACTTC. Translation: CASPGTGALETQYF.

The chain combines TRBV10-1 with TRBJ2-6; D is uncertain. CDR1 and CDR2 from the germline V gene are WNHNN and SYGVQD (reference sequence). The CDR3 extends over 15 amino acids. Trimming cost V 0 bases and J 2 bases, with 5 bases left between them. CDR3 nucleotides: TGCGCCAGCAGTGAGTCTATCGCTGGGGCCAACGTCCTGACTTTC. Its protein is CASSESIAGANVLTF.

V is TRBV7-6 and J is TRBJ1-1; no reliable D call. The germline CDR1 and CDR2 sequences are SGHVS and FNYEAQ. V dropped 2 bases and J dropped 1 base, with 5 bases sitting between them. The CDR3 runs 13 residues. The CDR3 DNA is TGTGCCAGCAGCTTACTTCAGAACACTGAAGCTTTCTTT. It specifies CASSLLQNTEAFF.

This sequence joins TRBV2 and TRBJ1-5, with 9 bases lining up with TRBD1. The CDR3 consists of 15 residues. V lost 5 bases to trimming and J lost 4 bases; unmatched junction nucleotides: 6. Germline V gene lookup returns CDR1 SNHLY and CDR2 FYNNEI. Here the CDR3 reads CASSYWTGVNQPQHF. The CDR3 DNA follows: TGTGCCAGCAGTTATTGGACAGGGGTTAATCAGCCCCAGCATTTT.

CDR3 loop: CASSDQGYEQFF. CDR3 DNA sequence: TGTGCCAGTAGTGACCAGGGGTATGAGCAGTTCTTC. The chain uses TRBV19 and TRBJ2-1; possible D gene TRBD1, 6 bases. The CDR3 is 12 residues long. The germline V gene has CDR1 LNHDA and CDR2 SQIVND (reference sequence). The V gene lost 5 bases and the J gene lost 8 bases, with 10 bases spanning the gap.

This rearrangement joins TRBV6-6 to TRBJ1-5, with TRBD1 as a possible D gene (5 bases). CDR1 and CDR2 (germline): MNHNY, SVGAGI (reference sequence). The CDR3 is 15 amino acids. Trimming cost V 5 bases and J 0 bases, with 11 bases left between them. CDR3 amino acids: CASSPGVYSNQPQHF. Here the CDR3 DNA reads TGTGCCAGCAGTCCGGGGGTATATAGCAATCAGCCCCAGCATTTT.

This chain connects TRBV6-1 to TRBJ2-7; 10 nucleotides line up with TRBD2. V was clipped by 2 bases and J by 2 bases; unmatched bases: 6. The germline V gene encodes CDR1 MNHNS and CDR2 SASEGT. This CDR3 is 16 amino acids long. As DNA, the CDR3 is TGTGCCAGCAGTGAACCGGGACTAGCGACCACCTACGAGCAGTACTTC. Encoded protein: CASSEPGLATTYEQYF.

The chain is built from TRBV7-8 and TRBJ1-5; D is undetermined. The germline V and J ends were trimmed by 1 base and 3 bases, with 10 bases remaining between them. The CDR3 consists of 15 residues. Germline loops: CDR1 SGHVS, CDR2 FQNEAQ. The CDR3 sequence is CASSLGGFPNQPQHF. CDR3 DNA sequence: TGTGCCAGCAGCTTAGGAGGGTTTCCCAATCAGCCCCAGCATTTT. The full variable domain, in which reference TRBV7-8 and TRBJ1-5 provide the parts outside the CDR3, is GAGVSQSPRYKVAKRGQDVALRCDPISGHVSLFWYQQALGQGPEFLTYFQNEAQLDKSGLPSDRFFAERPEGSVSTLKIQRTQQEDSAVYLCASSLGGFPNQPQHFGDGTRLSIL.

The rearrangement joins TRBV30 to TRBJ1-3; 10 nucleotides line up with TRBD1. This CDR3 has 15 amino acids. J gave up 0 bases and V 2 bases, and 1 base lay outside the gene matches. CDR1 and CDR2 from the germline V gene are GTSNPN and SVGIG (reference sequence). CDR3 DNA sequence: TGTGCCTGGAGTTGGACAGGGGGCTCTGGAAACACCATATATTTT. This translates into CAWSWTGGSGNTIYF.

Written as DNA, the CDR3 is TGTGCCAGCGGCCGCTCGGGCTACGAGCAGTACTTC. It translates to CASGRSGYEQYF. This chain joins TRBV27 and TRBJ2-7, with D unclear. CDR1 is MNHEY, CDR2 SMNVEV, per germline (reference sequence). This CDR3 region has 12 residues. V was shortened by 8 bases and J by 3 bases, with 11 bases between the two germline ends.

This clone was observed a handful of times. This chain uses TRBV10-3 with TRBJ2-5; D is perhaps TRBD1 or TRBD2 (5 bases each). CDR3 length: 14 amino acids. V was trimmed by 3 bases and J by 0 bases, leaving 8 bases between them. Germline assignment: CDR1 ENHRY and CDR2 SYGVKD. CDR3 DNA: TGTGCCATCAGTGAAAGGGACGACCAAGAGACCCAGTACTTC. It specifies CAISERDDQETQYF.

J is TRBJ2-7 and V is TRBV10-3; D is unresolved. The CDR3 has 13 amino acids. Trimming took off 3 bases at V and 3 bases at J, with 9 bases between the two ends. The germline gives CDR1 ENHRY, CDR2 SYGVKD. The CDR3 DNA sequence: TGTGCCATCAGTGACCAGGTGCTCTACGAGCAGTACTTC. It specifies CAISDQVLYEQYF.

This sequence joins TRBV18 and TRBJ1-1; 9 bases are a match to TRBD1. The CDR3 runs 14 residues. J lost 5 bases, V lost 3 bases, and 4 bases had no gene match. CDR1 is KGHSH and CDR2 is LQKENI in the germline V gene. CDR3 coding DNA: TGTGCCAGCTCACCCGACAGGGGGAATACTGAAGCTTTCTTT. Its protein product is CASSPDRGNTEAFF.

The chain has TRBV2 and TRBJ2-2; TRBD2 matches at 9 bases. Germline lookup yields CDR1 SNHLY and CDR2 FYNNEI. The length of the CDR3 is 17 residues. Germline trimming cut 0 bases from V and 7 bases from J; bases unmatched to any gene: 9. In nucleotides, the CDR3 is TGTGCCAGCAGTGAAGCGATTAGCGGGGGTAAAGGCGGGGAGCTGTTTTTT. Amino acid sequence: CASSEAISGGKGGELFF.

The V call is TRBV10-1, the J call TRBJ2-3; D remains unclear. This CDR3 has 14 residues. The ends were cut back, 3 bases at V and 2 bases at J, with 9 bases in the middle. From germline, CDR1 is WNHNN and CDR2 SYGVQD (reference sequence). CDR3 sequence (DNA): TGCGCCAGCAGTGATAGGTCCATCACAGATACGCAGTATTTT. Translation gives CASSDRSITDTQYF.

J is TRBJ1-5 and V is TRBV18, with TRBD1 as a possible D gene (6 bases). The ends were cut back, 4 bases at V and 5 bases at J, with 15 bases in the middle. The CDR3 consists of 15 residues. Germline CDR1 and CDR2: KGHSH and LQKENI. CDR3 bases: TGTGCCAGCTCACTGGCTACAGGGATGGATCAGCCCCAGCATTTT. Its protein product is CASSLATGMDQPQHF.

This sequence joins TRBV6-5 and TRBJ1-2; TRBD1 matches 7 bases. Germline assignment: CDR1 MNHEY and CDR2 SVGAGI. CDR3 length equals 14 residues. J gave up 2 bases and V 7 bases, and 7 bases lay outside the gene matches. The CDR3 coding sequence is TGTGCCAGCAAACAGGGGCCCAACAACTATGGCTACACCTTC. Translation: CASKQGPNNYGYTF.

The rearrangement joins TRBV5-5 to TRBJ2-2; D possibly corresponds to TRBD2 (5 bases). The V end lost 4 bases, the J end lost 4 bases, and 11 bases lay between the germline ends. CDR1 SGHKS and CDR2 YYEKEE come from the germline V gene (reference sequence). This CDR3 comprises 14 residues. The CDR3 coding sequence is TGTGCCAGCAGCCCAGAGGGCCGCACCGGGGAGCTGTTTTTT. This codes for CASSPEGRTGELFF.